The 32 T cell receptor beta chains listed next were all sequenced from one sample in a study of vaccination and CD4 T cells after COVID-19. Indicated treatment: roughly 11-day PBMC culture with coronavirus spike peptide pools or control peptides (ViraFEST assay). These TCRs are of unknown antigen specificity. Researchers used the Oncomine TCR Beta short-read assay to sequence DNA from cultured CD4+ T cells. TCRdb re-derived calls from the PCR reads in MiXCR, one entry per CDR3 protein. The sample consists of more than 9,500 distinct CDR3 sequences, roughly three quarters of them appearing once. The specimen was CD4+ T cells from blood, cultured in vitro. The source of these receptors is a human donor who had recovered from COVID-19.

The V gene is TRBV5-1, the J gene TRBJ2-3, with TRBD2 identical over 13 bases. This CDR3 is built from 18 residues. The J segment lost 1 base and the V segment lost 0 bases, leaving 5 bases of the junction unmatched. Germline V CDR1 and CDR2: SGHRS, YFSETQ. CDR3 amino acids: CASSLGLAGGGGTDTQYF. The CDR3 DNA reads as TGCGCCAGCAGCTTGGGACTAGCGGGAGGAGGGGGCACAGATACGCAGTATTTT.

The chain has TRBV20-1 and TRBJ1-5, with 7 bases identical to TRBD1. V lost 5 bases and J lost 2; bases outside the gene matches: 9. Germline loops: CDR1 DFQATT, CDR2 SNEGSKA (reference sequence). CDR3 size: 15 residues. Here the CDR3 DNA reads TGCAGTGCTTATCTGGGACAGAGAGGCAATCAGCCCCAGCATTTT. This translates into CSAYLGQRGNQPQHF.

This chain uses TRBV20-1 with TRBJ1-5; 7 nucleotides agree with TRBD1. V lost 7 bases and J lost 1; bases outside the gene matches: 4. From germline, CDR1 is DFQATT and CDR2 SNEGSKA (reference sequence). The CDR3 length is 13 residues. Written as DNA, the CDR3 is TGCAGTGGCCGACAGGGAAGCAATCAGCCCCAGCATTTT. This translates into CSGRQGSNQPQHF.

The rearrangement uses TRBV12-3 or TRBV12-4 and TRBJ1-2, with D hard to call. V was cut by 6 bases and J by 0 bases, with 14 bases left in between. The CDR3 has 15 amino acids. CDR3 sequence reads: CASSSLWAANYGYTF. The CDR3 coding sequence is TGTGCCAGCAGCTCCTTGTGGGCCGCTAACTATGGCTACACCTTC.

The J gene is TRBJ1-3, the V gene TRBV10-1, with D unclear. In germline, CDR1 is WNHNN, CDR2 SYGVQD (reference sequence). V dropped 5 bases and J dropped 7 bases, with 12 bases sitting between them. The CDR3 covers 13 residues. The CDR3 region has the DNA TGCGCCAGCAGTTCGGGGATTCGGAACACCATATATTTT. This encodes CASSSGIRNTIYF.

The CDR3 sequence is CASSPMTSGAKNTGELFF. As DNA, the CDR3 is TGTGCCAGCAGCCCGATGACTAGCGGGGCAAAAAACACCGGGGAGCTGTTTTTT. The rearrangement uses TRBV7-9 and TRBJ2-2, with TRBD2 matching over 11 bases. Germline lookup yields CDR1 SEHNR and CDR2 FQNEAQ (reference sequence). The CDR3 has 18 amino acids. J gave up 2 bases and V 5 bases, and 10 bases lay outside the gene matches.

This chain uses TRBV7-2 with TRBJ1-5, with TRBD1 as a possible D gene (5 bases). Germline CDR1 SGHTA, CDR2 FQGNSA. CDR3 length: 16 residues. V was trimmed by 3 bases and J by 2 bases, leaving 14 bases between them. CDR3 protein: CASSFRGVSGNQPQHF. The CDR3, as DNA: TGTGCCAGCAGCTTCAGAGGGGTAAGCGGCAATCAGCCCCAGCATTTT.

The rearrangement joins TRBV29-1 to TRBJ1-2; perhaps TRBD1 as D (5 bases). V gave up 4 bases and J gave up 6 bases, with 12 bases separating them. CDR3 length: 12 residues. CDR1 SQVTM and CDR2 ANQGSEA come from the germline V gene. CDR3 nucleotides: TGCAGCGTTGGCATGGGGCGCGATGGCTACACCTTC. This gives the protein CSVGMGRDGYTF. Complete variable domain (other parts from reference TRBV29-1 and TRBJ1-2): SAVISQKPSRDICQRGTSLTIQCQVDSQVTMMFWYRQQPGQSLTLIATANQGSEATYESGFVIDKFPISRPNLTFSTLTVSNMSPEDSSIYLCSVGMGRDGYTFGSGTRLTVV.

This CDR3 reads CASSHPGPNGYTF. Written as DNA, the CDR3 is TGTGCCAGCAGCCACCCAGGGCCTAATGGCTACACCTTC. The chain employs TRBV12-3 or TRBV12-4 and TRBJ1-2; D is possibly TRBD1 (5 bases). The CDR3 runs to 13 residues. V dropped 6 bases and J dropped 6 bases, with 14 bases sitting between them.

By its share, this clonotype is medium-sized (0.01 to 0.1%). The V call is TRBV12-3 or TRBV12-4, the J call TRBJ2-5, with 7 bases lining up with TRBD1. Unmatched junction bases numbered 15, after V lost 3 bases and J lost 5 bases. This CDR3 has 17 residues. This chain's CDR3 is CASSFLGQGVSAETQYF. The CDR3 DNA follows: TGTGCCAGCAGTTTTCTAGGTCAGGGGGTTTCGGCGGAGACCCAGTACTTC.

The chain carries TRBV7-3 and TRBJ1-1; a possible D gene is TRBD1 (5 bases). V lost 2 bases to trimming and J lost 8 bases, with 12 bases between them. CDR1 SGHTA and CDR2 FQGTGA come from the germline V gene. This CDR3 is built from 13 residues. CDR3: CASSLLGGEEAFF. The CDR3 nucleotides read TGTGCCAGCAGCTTACTGGGGGGGGAGGAAGCTTTCTTT.

In this sample, this clonotype is medium-sized (0.01 to 0.1%). The chain has TRBV12-3 or TRBV12-4 and TRBJ1-2; D gene unclear. The CDR3 runs to 13 residues. Trimming took 5 bases from V and 2 from J, leaving 9 bases between them. CDR3 nucleotides: TGTGCCAGCAGTCTAATAACAAACTATGGCTACACCTTC. Its protein is CASSLITNYGYTF.

The rearrangement uses TRBV11-2 and TRBJ2-5; D call uncertain. CDR1 is SGHAT and CDR2 is FQNNGV in the germline V gene. The CDR3 consists of 12 residues. V lost 1 base and J 5 bases, leaving 5 bases between the germline ends. The CDR3 DNA sequence: TGTGCCAGCAGCTTAGGCCCGGAGACCCAGTACTTC. Translation: CASSLGPETQYF.

This clonotype has only one observation. The J gene is TRBJ2-1, the V gene TRBV20-1, with 11 bases matching TRBD2. With V trimmed by 1 base and J by 2 bases, 10 bases remained unmatched. Germline loops: CDR1 DFQATT, CDR2 SNEGSKA (reference sequence). The CDR3 contains 18 residues. CDR3 residues: CSARGASGGLLPYNEQFF. The CDR3 DNA reads TGCAGTGCTAGAGGGGCTAGCGGGGGGCTCCTGCCCTACAATGAGCAGTTCTTC.

The chain couples TRBV6-5 to TRBJ1-5, with TRBD1 identical over 8 bases. CDR1 is MNHEY and CDR2 is SVGAGI in the germline V gene. Trimming took 3 bases from V and 2 from J; bases not matched to a gene: 12. This CDR3 contains 18 residues. CDR3: CASSYTIPGTGGNQPQHF. CDR3 bases: TGTGCCAGCAGTTATACGATCCCCGGGACAGGCGGCAATCAGCCCCAGCATTTT.

In its sample, this clonotype ranks as medium-sized (0.01 to 0.1%). V is TRBV15 and J is TRBJ2-2; 10 nucleotides line up with TRBD1. From germline, CDR1 is LNHNV and CDR2 YYDKDF (reference sequence). The CDR3 has 18 amino acids. V lost 1 base and J lost 0; bases outside the gene matches: 5. CDR3 coding DNA: TGTGCCACCAGCAGAGGCCGGACAGGGGGACCGAACACCGGGGAGCTGTTTTTT. Amino acid sequence: CATSRGRTGGPNTGELFF.

This chain links TRBV18 with TRBJ1-2; no definite D call. Germline CDR1 reads KGHSH; CDR2 reads LQKENI. V was trimmed by 4 bases and J by 1 base, leaving 13 bases between them. This CDR3 spans 15 amino acids. The CDR3 here is CASSLGSTDNYGYTF. The DNA for the CDR3 is TGTGCCAGCTCACTCGGGTCGACCGATAACTATGGCTACACCTTC.

The rearrangement links TRBV12-3 or TRBV12-4 to TRBJ1-5, with 7 bases that match TRBD1. This CDR3 is 15 amino acids long. The V segment lost 8 bases and the J segment 1 base; nucleotides outside the gene matches: 8. CDR3 sequence reads: CASSQGGSSNQPQHF. The CDR3 DNA is TGTGCCAGCTCTCAGGGGGGGAGCAGCAATCAGCCCCAGCATTTT.

The chain couples TRBV5-1 to TRBJ2-5; D call uncertain. The CDR3 loop spans 14 amino acids. V was trimmed by 1 base and J by 0 bases, leaving 7 bases between them. Germline V CDR1 and CDR2: SGHRS, YFSETQ. The CDR3 here is CASSLSQNQETQYF. DNA of the CDR3: TGCGCCAGCAGCTTGTCCCAGAACCAAGAGACCCAGTACTTC.

This rearrangement joins TRBV10-1 to TRBJ1-2, with a possible D match to TRBD1 (6 bases). Germline-derived CDR1 and CDR2 are WNHNN and SYGVQD (reference sequence). V was trimmed by 0 bases and J by 5 bases, leaving 13 bases between them. This CDR3 region has 15 residues. The DNA for the CDR3 is TGCGCCAGCAGTGAGTCCACGGGGGGCTATTATGGCTACACCTTC. Its translation is CASSESTGGYYGYTF.

This clonotype is categorized as medium-sized (0.01 to 0.1%). This sequence joins TRBV15 and TRBJ1-6; D not resolved. From germline, CDR1 is LNHNV and CDR2 YYDKDF (reference sequence). The CDR3 loop spans 13 amino acids. V was cut by 4 bases and J by 9 bases, with 10 bases left in between. The CDR3 loop reads CATSKFQGSPLHF. CDR3 in DNA: TGTGCCACCAGCAAGTTTCAAGGTTCACCCCTCCACTTT. Full variable domain (remainder filled in from reference TRBV15 and TRBJ1-6): DAMVIQNPRYQVTQFGKPVTLSCSQTLNHNVMYWYQQKSSQAPKLLFHYYDKDFNNEADTPDNFQSRRPNTSFCFLDIRSPGLGDTAMYLCATSKFQGSPLHFGNGTRLTVT.

The chain carries TRBV28 and TRBJ2-3; D may match TRBD1 or TRBD2 (6 bases each). V gave up 3 bases and J gave up 1 base, with 14 bases separating them. This CDR3 spans 16 amino acids. CDR1 is MDHEN, CDR2 SYDVKM, per germline. The chain's CDR3 is CASSFPSGAGTDTQYF. The CDR3 DNA sequence: TGTGCCAGCAGTTTTCCCTCGGGGGCCGGCACAGATACGCAGTATTTT.

The CDR3 bases are TGCAGTCTCGGGACTCGGGATGGCTACACCTTC. Translated: CSLGTRDGYTF. The chain joins TRBV20-1 to TRBJ1-2, with TRBD1 as a possible D gene (5 bases). V dropped 8 bases and J dropped 6 bases, with 13 bases sitting between them. The CDR3 has 11 residues. Germline CDR1 reads DFQATT; CDR2 reads SNEGSKA (reference sequence).

The chain carries TRBV19 and TRBJ1-2; 9 bases agree with TRBD1. Losses at the gene ends were 3 bases for V and 6 bases for J; bases not matched to a gene: 14. In germline, CDR1 is LNHDA, CDR2 SQIVND (reference sequence). This CDR3 is built from 17 residues. The CDR3 loop reads CASSMRDRVSGGHGYTF. CDR3 nucleotide sequence: TGTGCCAGTAGTATGCGGGACAGGGTTTCCGGAGGGCATGGCTACACCTTC.

The V call is TRBV6-4, the J call TRBJ2-1, with TRBD1 as a possible D gene (6 bases). This CDR3 has 11 residues. The V gene's germline CDR1 is MRHNA and CDR2 SNTAGT. V lost 6 bases and J 16 bases, leaving 16 bases between the germline ends. CDR3 loop: CASRGGLAPFF. In nucleotides, the CDR3 is TGTGCCAGCAGAGGGGGTCTCGCCCCCTTCTTC.

The rearrangement uses TRBV20-1 and TRBJ2-1, with TRBD1 matching over 8 bases. Looked up from germline, CDR1 is DFQATT and CDR2 is SNEGSKA (reference sequence). V was pared by 6 bases and J by 2 bases, with 3 bases of the junction left unmatched. The CDR3 is 13 amino acids. The chain's CDR3 is CSARTGPYNEQFF. The CDR3 DNA sequence: TGCAGTGCCCGGACAGGGCCCTACAATGAGCAGTTCTTC.

The chain has TRBV7-9 and TRBJ1-2; D gene uncertain. The germline V and J ends were trimmed by 1 base and 3 bases, with 6 bases remaining between them. Germline V gene data show CDR1 as SEHNR and CDR2 as FQNEAQ (reference sequence). This CDR3 is built from 13 residues. CDR3 residues: CASSLEVYYGYTF. The DNA of the CDR3 is TGTGCCAGCAGCTTAGAGGTCTACTATGGCTACACCTTC. The variable domain in full, completed from reference TRBV7-9 and TRBJ1-2, reads DTGVSQNPRHKITKRGQNVTFRCDPISEHNRLYWYRQTLGQGPEFLTYFQNEAQLEKSRLLSDRFSAERPKGSFSTLEIQRTEQGDSAMYLCASSLEVYYGYTFGSGTRLTVV.

The V call is TRBV6-1, the J call TRBJ1-6, with D hard to call. Trimming took off 6 bases at V and 7 bases at J, with 25 bases between the two ends. Germline assignment: CDR1 MNHNS and CDR2 SASEGT. The CDR3 totals 18 residues. CDR3 loop: CASSKPQQARTRNSPLHF. The DNA for the CDR3 is TGTGCCAGCAGCAAACCGCAGCAGGCGAGGACTAGAAATTCACCCCTCCACTTT.

This clonotype was counted a few times. The genes are TRBV12-3 or TRBV12-4 and TRBJ2-3, with TRBD2 as a possible D gene (5 bases). The CDR3 runs to 13 residues. The ends were cut back, 6 bases at V and 8 bases at J, with 15 bases in the middle. The CDR3 sequence is CASSPILGTTQYF. CDR3 nucleotide sequence: TGTGCCAGCAGCCCAATACTAGGTACTACGCAGTATTTT.

The chain couples TRBV20-1 to TRBJ1-1, with D unclear. This CDR3 is 11 amino acids long. V was clipped by 5 bases and J by 4 bases, with 8 bases between them. The germline gives CDR1 DFQATT, CDR2 SNEGSKA (reference sequence). The CDR3 loop is CSARWGTEAFF. In DNA, the CDR3 is TGCAGTGCTCGGTGGGGCACTGAAGCTTTCTTT.

The rearrangement uses TRBV2 and TRBJ2-7; TRBD2 matches 7 bases. V shed 6 bases, J shed 2 bases, and the junction held 16 bases outside the gene matches. CDR1 is SNHLY and CDR2 is FYNNEI in the germline V gene. The CDR3 has 17 amino acids. Here the CDR3 DNA reads TGTGCCAGCAGACGAGAAACTAGCGTGAGTGGGGCCTACGAGCAGTACTTC. Encoded protein: CASRRETSVSGAYEQYF.

The rearrangement joins TRBV11-3 to TRBJ2-3, with 12 bases identical to TRBD2. This CDR3 comprises 19 residues. V gave up 4 bases and J gave up 0 bases; unmatched junction bases: 11. Germline CDR1 is SGHNT and CDR2 is YENEEA. The CDR3 region is CASSWGLRTSGISTDTQYF. In DNA, the CDR3 is TGTGCCAGCAGCTGGGGTCTTCGGACTAGCGGGATTAGCACAGATACGCAGTATTTT.